These 5 T cell receptor beta chains were all obtained from the same sample, sequenced in a study of T cell responses to AZD1222 COVID-19 vaccine. TCRdb's table, derived via immunoSEQ multiplex PCR, lists solely in-frame clones and lacks some. In the table there are roughly 180,000 clones, 94% of which are singletons. Material: peripheral blood, obtained on day 0 of AZD1222 vaccination. These TCRs come from an adult in good health.

This clone came up once. This chain uses TRBV6-5 with TRBJ1-1; maybe TRBD1 (6 bases). Germline lookup yields CDR1 MNHEY and CDR2 SVGAGI. The CDR3 is 13 amino acids. V lost 5 bases to trimming and J lost 8 bases, with 15 bases between them. The CDR3 region has the DNA TGTGCCAGCAGTAGGGTCTTGGGGGCAGAAGCTTTCTTT. Residues: CASSRVLGAEAFF.

The chain recombines TRBV6-5 with TRBJ2-5; D not resolved. Germline V gene sequence: CDR1 MNHEY, CDR2 SVGAGI. V was shortened by 8 bases and J by 6 bases, with 13 bases between the two germline ends. The CDR3 totals 12 residues. As DNA, the CDR3 is TGTGCCAGCGCGAACCCAATGCAGACCCAGTACTTC. Residues: CASANPMQTQYF.

The chain uses TRBV29-1 and TRBJ2-1; possibly TRBD1 or TRBD2 for D (6 bases each). The germline V gene has CDR1 SQVTM and CDR2 ANQGSEA. The CDR3 contains 15 residues. V gave up 7 bases and J gave up 4 bases, with 20 bases separating them. The CDR3 coding sequence is TGCAGCGCCGAGGGGGGACCTCGGCGGTACAATGAGCAGTTCTTC. Protein product: CSAEGGPRRYNEQFF.

The chain joins TRBV6-1 to TRBJ1-3; D gene uncertain. V was cut by 3 bases and J by 0 bases, with 6 bases left in between. The CDR3 is 14 amino acids. The germline CDR1 and CDR2 sequences are MNHNS and SASEGT. CDR3 residues: CASSDGSSGNTIYF. DNA for the CDR3: TGTGCCAGCAGTGATGGGAGCTCTGGAAACACCATATATTTT.

The chain uses TRBV9 and TRBJ2-2, with D hard to call. The CDR3 is 15 residues long. Germline assignment: CDR1 SGDLS and CDR2 YYNGEE. Trimming cost V 0 bases and J 6 bases, with 12 bases left between them. This chain's CDR3 is CASSVVSSNAGELFF. The CDR3 DNA follows: TGTGCCAGCAGCGTAGTGAGTAGTAATGCCGGGGAGCTGTTTTTT.